Below are 2 T cell receptor beta chains sequenced from a single sample in a study of blood T cell repertoires in COVID-19. Using immunoSEQ multiplex PCR, the repertoire was profiled, and TCRdb retains in-frame clones only, with some absent. The sample carries some 160,000 clones, 84% recorded once. Input material: PBMCs or T cells enriched from blood (not recorded which). These receptors were collected from a woman in her forties or fifties who had recovered from COVID-19.

The gene calls are TRBV18 and TRBJ2-1, with 11 bases matching TRBD2. The CDR3 covers 17 residues. V lost 5 bases and J lost 7; bases outside the gene matches: 13. Germline V gene sequence: CDR1 KGHSH, CDR2 LQKENI. The CDR3 loop reads CASSIGPTSGSRNEQFF. The CDR3 bases are TGTGCCAGCTCAATCGGCCCTACTAGCGGGAGTCGGAATGAGCAGTTCTTC.

V gene TRBV7-2 combines with J gene TRBJ1-2; D is ambiguous. The germline gives CDR1 SGHTA, CDR2 FQGNSA. Trimming cost V 4 bases and J 3 bases, with 15 bases left between them. The CDR3 runs 15 residues. CDR3 sequence: CASSSLPVRDYGYTF. The CDR3 bases are TGTGCCAGCAGCTCGCTCCCGGTGAGGGACTATGGCTACACCTTC.